A single sample gave rise to the 12 T cell receptor beta chains below, sequenced in a study of technical replicates of blood from several donors. The method was immunoSEQ multiplex PCR; TCRdb's version includes in-frame clones alone and lacks a portion of them. The table records about 56,000 clones, just over 90% of them present only once. The specimen was PBMCs. The receptors originated from a human donor in good health. Some clones in this sample may be carry-over from other donors' samples.

This clone has more than one count but fewer than ten. V gene TRBV14 combines with J gene TRBJ2-7; TRBD2 is a possible D gene (5 bases). V was clipped by 0 bases and J by 3 bases, with 12 bases between them. CDR1 is SGHDN and CDR2 is FVKESK in the germline V gene. CDR3 size: 15 residues. The CDR3 region has the DNA TGTGCCAGCAGCCAAGATTTACTAGTTGACTACGAGCAGTACTTC. Its protein product is CASSQDLLVDYEQYF.

The chain has TRBV7-9 and TRBJ2-3; 9 nucleotides match TRBD2. This CDR3 spans 16 amino acids. From germline, CDR1 is SEHNR and CDR2 FQNEAQ (reference sequence). Unmatched junction bases numbered 11, after V lost 6 bases and J lost 4 bases. In DNA form, the CDR3 reads TGTGCCAGCAGACTGGTAGCGGGGGCAGGGGCAGATACGCAGTATTTT. This codes for CASRLVAGAGADTQYF.

The rearrangement links TRBV5-4 to TRBJ1-2, with no clear D. The CDR3 has 12 amino acids. V lost 6 bases and J 4 bases, leaving 10 bases between the germline ends. From germline, CDR1 is SGHNT and CDR2 YYREEE (reference sequence). The DNA of the CDR3 is TGTGCCAGCATGGAGAGCGGCTATGGCTACACCTTC. Amino acids: CASMESGYGYTF.

This clone was recorded only once. The chain combines TRBV4-1 with TRBJ2-5; the D gene is possibly TRBD2 (5 bases). CDR1 is MGHRA and CDR2 is YSYEKL in the germline V gene. This CDR3 region has 14 residues. The ends were cut back, 4 bases at V and 5 bases at J, with 14 bases in the middle. The CDR3 loop is CASSLDGEWETQYF. The CDR3 DNA reads TGCGCCAGCAGCCTCGATGGGGAGTGGGAGACCCAGTACTTC.

The rearrangement links TRBV19 to TRBJ2-3; D perhaps matches TRBD2 (5 bases). V was clipped by 5 bases and J by 3 bases, with 21 bases between them. The CDR3 runs to 17 residues. Germline V gives CDR1 LNHDA, CDR2 SQIVND (reference sequence). The CDR3 here is CASSPVISEGETDTQYF. The CDR3 DNA reads as TGTGCCAGTAGTCCCGTCATTTCTGAGGGAGAGACAGATACGCAGTATTTT.

The V call is TRBV6-6, the J call TRBJ2-1, with D possibly TRBD1 on 6 matching bases. Germline V gene data show CDR1 as MNHNY and CDR2 as SVGAGI (reference sequence). The CDR3 is 13 residues long. The ends were cut back, 9 bases at V and 6 bases at J, with 15 bases in the middle. DNA of the CDR3: TGTGCCAGTCTTGGGGGCAAAAGCAATGAGCAGTTCTTC. Its translation is CASLGGKSNEQFF.

The rearrangement uses TRBV19 and TRBJ1-1; possibly TRBD1 for D (6 bases). The V gene lost 6 bases and the J gene lost 1 base, with 15 bases spanning the gap. CDR1 is LNHDA, CDR2 SQIVND, per germline (reference sequence). This CDR3 region has 15 residues. CDR3 in amino acids: CASRNRESRNTEAFF. The CDR3 region has the DNA TGTGCCAGTAGGAACAGGGAGTCTCGGAACACTGAAGCTTTCTTT.

The chain couples TRBV4-3 to TRBJ1-2, with D possibly matching TRBD1 (6 bases). Germline V CDR1 and CDR2: LGHNA, YSLEER. The CDR3 is made up of 15 amino acids. V shed 4 bases and J shed 8 bases, with 20 bases lying between them. CDR3 bases: TGCGCCAGCAGCCCGACAGGCTACACATTAGAGGGCTACACCTTC. Protein sequence: CASSPTGYTLEGYTF.

This chain connects TRBV29-1 to TRBJ1-2; D is uncertain. Germline CDR1 reads SQVTM; CDR2 reads ANQGSEA. The CDR3 has 14 amino acids. Trimming left V 4 bases short and J 3 bases short, with 15 bases between. CDR3 DNA: TGCAGCGTTGGGGGAGGTGTCCAGGACTATGGCTACACCTTC. The encoded protein is CSVGGGVQDYGYTF.

This chain connects TRBV1 to TRBJ2-1; the table names TRBD2, a call not compared with the DNA. TRBV1 is noted as a pseudogene. The CDR3 consists of 16 residues. In DNA form, the CDR3 reads TGCACCAGCAGCCATCTCCTAGCGGGAGCTAACAATGAGCAGTTCTTC. It yields the protein CTSSHLLAGANNEQFF.

This clone was seen more than once but under ten times. CDR3 in DNA: TGCGCCAGCGGCCGGGACAGGAAGACAGATACGCAGTATTTT. This codes for CASGRDRKTDTQYF. The chain is built from TRBV5-1 and TRBJ2-3, with 8 bases fitting TRBD1. Germline CDR1 and CDR2: SGHRS and YFSETQ. After removal of 7 bases from V and 3 bases from J, the junction contained 7 bases not matched to a gene. CDR3 length equals 14 residues.

This chain joins TRBV25-1 and TRBJ2-7, with D possibly matching TRBD2 (5 bases). The CDR3 extends over 15 amino acids. The V gene's germline CDR1 is MGHDK and CDR2 SYGVNS. V lost 3 bases to trimming and J lost 0 bases, with 12 bases between them. CDR3 sequence reads: CASSDGGPSSYEQYF. The CDR3 nucleotides are TGTGCCAGCAGTGATGGCGGGCCCAGCTCCTACGAGCAGTACTTC.